The entry below gives a single TCR beta chain sequence along with its context. Its cognate antigen is unknown. With 60 Vbeta and 13 Jbeta primers, the PCR was carried out. The table came from immunoSEQ multiplex PCR; TCRdb's copy has only in-frame clones and leaves some out. The data hold approximately 140,000 clones, with more than 70% observed a single time. CDR3 size: 16 residues. The trim removed 3 bases at V and 5 bases at J, leaving 9 bases unmatched. Germline V CDR1 and CDR2: LGHNA, YNFKEQ. The sample is drawn from a study of cytomegalovirus exposure and HLA in healthy donors. Overall study findings and caveats: The authors reported that TCR beta sequences could predict HLA-A and HLA-B alleles. These predictions were accurate for most subjects in the first cohort.

The TCR comes from a male donor in good health and CMV-seropositive. Material for sequencing was PBMCs. J is TRBJ2-7 and V is TRBV4-2, with 11 bases that match TRBD1. The CDR3 is CASSQSRGQGVHEQYF. The CDR3 DNA follows: TGTGCCAGCAGCCAGTCCCGGGGACAGGGGGTCCACGAGCAGTACTTC.